In its sample, the clone carrying this T cell receptor (beta chain) was seen many times. The sample belongs to a study of T cells in Graves' hyperthyroidism and ophthalmopathy. The V gene lost 1 base and the J gene lost 2 bases, with 15 bases spanning the gap. The germline CDR1 and CDR2 sequences are LNHNV and YYDKDF (reference sequence). This CDR3 contains 16 residues. The CDR3 regions of TCR beta were amplified from RNA transcripts. The TCR CDR3 was amplified in a first-round RT-PCR using the HTBI primer set. TCRdb called the multiplex PCR reads again in MiXCR, with one record for every CDR3 protein. This table has 300,000 to 450,000 distinct CDR3 sequences, about 14% appearing once. Subjects with ophthalmopathy showed a Clinical Activity Score no lower than 3, a NOSPECS grade no lower than 4, and a duration shorter than 3 months.

V gene TRBV15 combines with J gene TRBJ2-7; D gene ambiguous. Sequenced: blood. The receptor's source is a woman aged 25 to 39 with Graves' ophthalmopathy. This CDR3 is CATSRVGTANTYEQYF. CDR3 in DNA: TGTGCCACCAGCAGAGTCGGCACAGCAAATACCTACGAGCAGTACTTC.